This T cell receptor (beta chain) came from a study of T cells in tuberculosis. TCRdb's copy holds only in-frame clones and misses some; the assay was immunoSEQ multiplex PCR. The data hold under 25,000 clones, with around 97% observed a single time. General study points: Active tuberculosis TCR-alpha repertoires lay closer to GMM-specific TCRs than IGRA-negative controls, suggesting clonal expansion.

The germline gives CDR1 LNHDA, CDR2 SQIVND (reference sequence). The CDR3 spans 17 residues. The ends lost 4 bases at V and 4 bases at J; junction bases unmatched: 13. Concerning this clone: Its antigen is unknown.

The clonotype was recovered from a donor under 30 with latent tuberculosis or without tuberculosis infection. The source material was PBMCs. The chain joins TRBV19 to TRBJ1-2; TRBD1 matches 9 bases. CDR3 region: CASSRTGTGRRGYGYTF. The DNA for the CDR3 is TGTGCCAGTAGTAGGACAGGGACAGGGAGGAGAGGCTATGGCTACACCTTC.